Below are 22 T cell receptor beta chains sequenced from a single sample in a study of identical twins. MiXCR, run by TCRdb on the 5' RACE reads, gives a single entry per CDR3 protein. The repertoire includes under 1 million distinct CDR3 sequences, 9% to 15% of them detected once, and around 1.6% sits in the top ten. The data were also submitted as part of a second study, on yellow fever vaccine responses in identical twins.

The sequenced sample consisted of PBMCs. The receptors come from a woman between 18 and 29 years old in good health.

The gene calls are TRBV10-3 and TRBJ2-7, with D unresolved. Trimming took off 4 bases at V and 3 bases at J, with 7 bases between the two ends. The CDR3 runs 12 residues. Germline loops: CDR1 ENHRY, CDR2 SYGVKD. CDR3 region: CAISGSYYEQYF. Written as DNA, the CDR3 is TGTGCCATCAGTGGAAGTTACTACGAGCAGTACTTC.

This clonotype appeared a few times. The chain combines TRBV3-1 with TRBJ2-7; TRBD1 matches at 9 bases. The CDR3 loop spans 16 amino acids. Unmatched junction bases numbered 9, after V lost 1 base and J lost 5 bases. From germline, CDR1 is LGHDT and CDR2 YNNKEL (reference sequence). In nucleotides, the CDR3 is TGTGCCAGCAGCCAAGGGGCCGGGACAGGGATCGACGAGCAGTACGTC. Its protein product is CASSQGAGTGIDEQYV.

This clonotype was recorded a few times. This rearrangement joins TRBV12-3 or TRBV12-4 to TRBJ2-2, with 7 bases lining up with TRBD1. The ends lost 7 bases at V and 1 base at J; junction bases unmatched: 6. The CDR3 contains 15 residues. The CDR3 DNA is TGTGCCAGCAACCCGGGACAGAGGAACACCGGGGAGCTGTTTTTT. This codes for CASNPGQRNTGELFF.

This sequence joins TRBV9 and TRBJ2-2, with D maybe TRBD1 (5 bases). Germline V lookup: CDR1 SGDLS, CDR2 YYNGEE. The CDR3 runs to 17 residues. The V and J ends lost 0 bases and 3 bases respectively, with 15 bases between them. CDR3 loop: CASSVGLGAAYTGELFF. CDR3 nucleotide sequence: TGTGCCAGCAGCGTAGGTCTTGGGGCAGCCTACACCGGGGAGCTGTTTTTT.

This rearrangement joins TRBV11-2 to TRBJ2-7; possibly TRBD1 or TRBD2 for D (6 bases each). Germline lookup yields CDR1 SGHAT and CDR2 FQNNGV. The CDR3 totals 17 residues. V was cut by 5 bases and J by 3 bases, with 23 bases left in between. CDR3 in amino acids: CASSTLRGASRVYEQYF. In DNA, the CDR3 is TGTGCCAGCAGCACCCTTAGGGGGGCCTCACGAGTCTACGAGCAGTACTTC. Supplemented by reference TRBV11-2 and TRBJ2-7, the full variable domain reads EAGVAQSPRYKIIEKRQSVAFWCNPISGHATLYWYQQILGQGPKLLIQFQNNGVVDDSQLPKDRFSAERLKGVDSTLKIQPAKLEDSAVYLCASSTLRGASRVYEQYFGPGTRLTVT.

This clonotype was counted once. A much larger clone differs by one base, so this may be a read error. V and J are TRBV12-3 or TRBV12-4 and TRBJ2-3; the match to TRBD2 covers 12 bases. CDR3 size: 15 residues. CDR3 sequence (DNA): TGTGCCGGCAGTGCTAGCGGGAGGGGAACAGATACGCAGTATTTT. Its translation is CAGSASGRGTDTQYF.

This chain links TRBV7-6 with TRBJ2-7; no definite D call. There are 14 residues in the CDR3. Trimming left V 0 bases short and J 2 bases short, with 8 bases between. Germline V CDR1 and CDR2: SGHVS, FNYEAQ. CDR3 residues: CASSLAPYPYEQYF. The CDR3 DNA reads TGTGCCAGCAGCTTAGCACCCTACCCCTACGAGCAGTACTTC.

The rearrangement joins TRBV20-1 to TRBJ2-2, with 8 bases identical to TRBD1. CDR1 DFQATT and CDR2 SNEGSKA come from the germline V gene (reference sequence). V trimming: 0 bases; J trimming: 0 bases; junction bases outside the gene matches: 6. The CDR3 is 17 residues long. The CDR3 bases are TGCAGTGCTAGAGATTTGGCAGGGGGCGCGAACACCGGGGAGCTGTTTTTT. It translates to CSARDLAGGANTGELFF.

The chain employs TRBV29-1 and TRBJ1-1; a weak D match, TRBD1 (6 bases). The V gene lost 5 bases and the J gene lost 1 base, with 17 bases spanning the gap. Per the germline V gene, CDR1 is SQVTM and CDR2 is ANQGSEA. This CDR3 comprises 15 residues. CDR3 loop: CSVTGTLTTNTEAFF. The CDR3 DNA is TGCAGCGTTACCGGGACACTAACAACGAACACTGAAGCTTTCTTT.

V gene TRBV19 combines with J gene TRBJ1-5; D not certain. V gave up 4 bases and J gave up 3 bases, with 19 bases separating them. This CDR3 contains 17 residues. Per germline, CDR1 LNHDA and CDR2 SQIVND (reference sequence). The CDR3 region is CASSRYPDPAFNQPQHF. The CDR3 DNA is TGTGCCAGTAGTAGGTACCCCGACCCAGCGTTCAATCAGCCCCAGCATTTT.

The chain couples TRBV7-9 to TRBJ2-1; TRBD2 aligns across 10 bases. The V and J ends lost 1 base and 2 bases, in that order; junction bases with no gene match: 5. This CDR3 is built from 17 residues. Germline V gives CDR1 SEHNR, CDR2 FQNEAQ (reference sequence). The CDR3 protein is CASSLGPSGSPYNEQFF. Here the CDR3 DNA reads TGTGCCAGCAGCTTAGGCCCTAGCGGGAGTCCCTACAATGAGCAGTTCTTC.

This clonotype was detected a few times. The chain is built from TRBV11-2 and TRBJ2-2; 7 bases are a match to TRBD2. V shed 2 bases and J 0 bases; nucleotides not matched to a gene: 6. Germline assignment: CDR1 SGHAT and CDR2 FQNNGV. There are 17 residues in the CDR3. The CDR3 sequence: CASSLQPSGANTGELFF. CDR3 nucleotide sequence: TGTGCCAGCAGCTTACAGCCTAGCGGTGCGAACACCGGGGAGCTGTTTTTT. Drawing the rest from reference TRBV11-2 and TRBJ2-2, the complete variable domain is EAGVAQSPRYKIIEKRQSVAFWCNPISGHATLYWYQQILGQGPKLLIQFQNNGVVDDSQLPKDRFSAERLKGVDSTLKIQPAKLEDSAVYLCASSLQPSGANTGELFFGEGSRLTVL.

This clonotype appeared a few times. The genes are TRBV12-3 or TRBV12-4 and TRBJ2-4, with 8 bases aligning to TRBD1. This CDR3 has 15 residues. With V trimmed by 6 bases and J by 8 bases, 12 bases remained unmatched. The CDR3 sequence is CASRTGTGLLDIQYF. For the CDR3, the DNA is TGTGCCAGCAGAACCGGGACAGGCTTGCTGGACATTCAGTACTTC.

This clonotype was picked up many times. CDR3: CASSPGQGGEKLFF. CDR3 DNA: TGTGCCAGCAGTCCGGGACAGGGAGGCGAAAAACTGTTTTTT. The chain recombines TRBV12-3 or TRBV12-4 with TRBJ1-4, with TRBD1 matching 9 bases. CDR3 length: 14 residues. J lost 8 bases, V lost 5 bases, and 6 bases had no gene match.

This chain connects TRBV10-2 to TRBJ2-3, with D tentatively TRBD2 (6 bases). The germline CDR1 and CDR2 sequences are WSHSY and SAAADI. Between the trimmed V and J ends, which lost 4 bases and 0 bases, there was a span of 14 bases. The CDR3 has 16 residues. In DNA, the CDR3 is TGCGCCAGCAGTGCCAGCCGCGGGGCTAGCACAGATACGCAGTATTTT. Translated, it gives CASSASRGASTDTQYF.

This clonotype showed up many times. This CDR3 reads CASSITGGTEAFF. The CDR3 DNA sequence: TGTGCCAGCAGCATCACAGGGGGCACTGAAGCTTTCTTT. The gene calls are TRBV5-6 and TRBJ1-1; 8 nucleotides line up with TRBD1. There are 13 residues in the CDR3. V lost 4 bases, J lost 4 bases, and 3 bases stayed unmatched. CDR1 is SGHDT and CDR2 is YYEEEE in the germline V gene.

The V gene is TRBV18, the J gene TRBJ2-2; 11 bases are a match to TRBD1. This CDR3 region has 16 residues. Germline V gene data show CDR1 as KGHSH and CDR2 as LQKENI. V shed 2 bases and J 5 bases; nucleotides not matched to a gene: 4. The CDR3 region is CASSPGTGGRTGELFF. The CDR3 DNA is TGTGCCAGCTCACCAGGGACAGGGGGACGGACCGGGGAGCTGTTTTTT.

A few counts support this clonotype. The V gene is TRBV18, the J gene TRBJ2-3; the D gene could be TRBD1 or TRBD2 (5 bases each). Trimming removed 6 bases from V and 2 bases from J, with 9 bases in between. The CDR3 covers 13 residues. Germline CDR1 reads KGHSH; CDR2 reads LQKENI. CDR3 in DNA: TGTGCCAGCTCGTGGGGGTTCACAGATACGCAGTATTTT. This encodes CASSWGFTDTQYF.

The chain recombines TRBV2 with TRBJ2-1; no definite D call. The germline V and J ends were trimmed by 0 bases and 9 bases, with 6 bases remaining between them. The CDR3 runs to 12 residues. Germline-derived CDR1 and CDR2 are SNHLY and FYNNEI. The CDR3 DNA reads as TGTGCCAGCAGTGAAGCCCAAACTGAGCAGTTCTTC. This sequence encodes CASSEAQTEQFF.

This clonotype was recorded a few times. The chain joins TRBV12-3 or TRBV12-4 to TRBJ2-2, with 14 bases aligning to TRBD2. V dropped 3 bases and J dropped 13; count of bases not matched to a gene: 4. The CDR3 runs 14 residues. The chain's CDR3 is CASSLGLAGVGLFF. DNA for the CDR3: TGTGCCAGCAGTTTGGGACTAGCGGGAGTTGGGCTGTTTTTT.

This clonotype was detected a few times. The chain is built from TRBV7-8 and TRBJ2-1, with D possibly TRBD1 on 5 matching bases. V lost 5 bases, J lost 4 bases, and 15 bases lay in between. The CDR3 loop spans 15 amino acids. Germline values: CDR1 SGHVS, CDR2 FQNEAQ. The CDR3 DNA is TGTGCCAGCAGCCCCCAGGGTCCAGGGTACAATGAGCAGTTCTTC. Translation: CASSPQGPGYNEQFF.

The chain has TRBV6-1 and TRBJ1-5, with TRBD1 identical over 9 bases. CDR1 is MNHNS, CDR2 SASEGT, per germline. With V trimmed by 6 bases and J by 6 bases, 3 bases remained unmatched. The CDR3 length is 13 residues. The CDR3 loop reads CASRPTGGQPQHF. CDR3 DNA sequence: TGTGCCAGCAGGCCGACAGGGGGTCAGCCCCAGCATTTT.